A single sample gave rise to the 6 T cell receptor beta chains below, sequenced in a study of monozygotic twins with inflammatory bowel disease. For each CDR3 protein, TCRdb gives one entry from its re-call of the 5' RACE reads, without DNA. This specimen shows about 350,000 distinct CDR3 sequences; the ten leading clones hold 2%. Sequencing was done on a sample of blood. The receptor source for this set is a human donor with ulcerative colitis or Crohn's disease, or a healthy co-twin of an affected twin (not recorded which).

This chain uses TRBV11-1 with TRBJ1-6; the TCRdb call, TRBD1, lacks DNA for checking. The CDR3 covers 18 residues. Germline V gene lookup returns CDR1 SGHAT and CDR2 FQDESV (reference sequence). This chain's CDR3 is CASSKTTGTGSYNSPLHF.

The chain joins TRBV29-1 to TRBJ1-2; absent DNA, TCRdb's TRBD1 call cannot be checked. Germline values: CDR1 SQVTM, CDR2 ANQGSEA. This CDR3 comprises 13 residues. The CDR3 loop is CSVEASDSYGYTF.

The chain links TRBV12-3 or TRBV12-4 to TRBJ2-2; TCRdb picks TRBD1, but there is no DNA to check that call. The CDR3 runs 16 residues. CDR3 protein: CASSWTGGANTGELFF.

This chain joins TRBV10-3 and TRBJ2-6; TCRdb names TRBD1, which stays unverified in the absence of DNA. The CDR3 is 20 residues long. CDR1 ENHRY and CDR2 SYGVKD come from the germline V gene. Here the CDR3 reads CAISDNLGGQGASGANVLTF.

The chain uses TRBV7-2 and TRBJ2-1. This CDR3 is 13 amino acids long. Germline V gives CDR1 SGHTA, CDR2 FQGNSA. The CDR3 reads CASSLALLNEQFF.

The chain is built from TRBV5-1 and TRBJ1-1; the TCRdb call, TRBD1, lacks DNA for checking. CDR1 and CDR2 from the germline V gene are SGHRS and YFSETQ. The CDR3 length is 15 residues. CDR3 protein: CASSLDAGVDTEAFF.